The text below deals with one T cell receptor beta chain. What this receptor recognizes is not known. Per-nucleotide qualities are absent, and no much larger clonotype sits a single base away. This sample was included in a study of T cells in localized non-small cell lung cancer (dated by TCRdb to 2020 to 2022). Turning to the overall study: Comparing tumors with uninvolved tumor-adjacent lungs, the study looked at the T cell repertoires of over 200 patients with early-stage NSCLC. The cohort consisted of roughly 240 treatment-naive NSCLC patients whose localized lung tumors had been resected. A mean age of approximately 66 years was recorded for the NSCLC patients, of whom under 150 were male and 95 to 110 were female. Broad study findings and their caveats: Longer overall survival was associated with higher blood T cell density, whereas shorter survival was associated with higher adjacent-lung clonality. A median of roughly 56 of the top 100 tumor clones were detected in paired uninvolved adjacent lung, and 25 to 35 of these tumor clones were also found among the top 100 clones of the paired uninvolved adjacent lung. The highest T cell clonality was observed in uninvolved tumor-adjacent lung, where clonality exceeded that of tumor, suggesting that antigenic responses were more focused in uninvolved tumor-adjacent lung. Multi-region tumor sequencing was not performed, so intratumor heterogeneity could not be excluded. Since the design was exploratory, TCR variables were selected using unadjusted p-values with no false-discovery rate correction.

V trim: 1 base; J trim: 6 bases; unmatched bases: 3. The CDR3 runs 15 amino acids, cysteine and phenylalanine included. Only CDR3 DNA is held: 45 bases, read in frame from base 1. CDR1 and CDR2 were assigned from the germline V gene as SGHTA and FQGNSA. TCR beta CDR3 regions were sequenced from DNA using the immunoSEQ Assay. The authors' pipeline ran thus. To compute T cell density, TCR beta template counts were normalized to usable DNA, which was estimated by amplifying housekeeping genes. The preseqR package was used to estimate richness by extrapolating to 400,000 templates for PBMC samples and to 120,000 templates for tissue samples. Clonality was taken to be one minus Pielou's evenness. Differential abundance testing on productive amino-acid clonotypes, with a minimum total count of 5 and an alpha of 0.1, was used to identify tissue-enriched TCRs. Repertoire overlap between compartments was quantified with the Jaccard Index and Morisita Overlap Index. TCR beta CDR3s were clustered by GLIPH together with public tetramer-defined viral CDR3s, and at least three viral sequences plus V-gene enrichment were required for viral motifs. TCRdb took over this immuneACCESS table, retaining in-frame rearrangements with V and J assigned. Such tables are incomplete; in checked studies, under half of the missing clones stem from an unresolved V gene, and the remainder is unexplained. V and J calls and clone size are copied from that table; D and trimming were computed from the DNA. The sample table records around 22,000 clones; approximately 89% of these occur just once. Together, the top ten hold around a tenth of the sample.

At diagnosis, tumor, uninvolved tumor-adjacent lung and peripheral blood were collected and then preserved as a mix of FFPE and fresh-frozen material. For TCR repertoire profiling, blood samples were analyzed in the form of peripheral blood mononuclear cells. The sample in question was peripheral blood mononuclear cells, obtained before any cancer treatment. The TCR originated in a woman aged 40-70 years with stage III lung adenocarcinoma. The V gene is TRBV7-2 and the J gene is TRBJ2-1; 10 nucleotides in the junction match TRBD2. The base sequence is TGTGCCAGCAGCTTAGATAGCGGGGGGACCAATGAGCAGTTCTTC. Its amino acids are CASSLDSGGTNEQFF.